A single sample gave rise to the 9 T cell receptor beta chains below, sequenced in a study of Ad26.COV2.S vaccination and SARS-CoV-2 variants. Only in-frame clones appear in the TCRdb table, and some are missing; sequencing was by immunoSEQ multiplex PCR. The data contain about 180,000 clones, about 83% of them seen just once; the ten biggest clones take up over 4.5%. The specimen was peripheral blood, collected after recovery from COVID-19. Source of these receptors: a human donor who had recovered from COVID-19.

This chain's CDR3 is CASSLEGGSTQYF. In DNA, the CDR3 is TGTGCCAGCAGCTTAGAGGGGGGGTCAACGCAGTATTTT. This chain connects TRBV7-9 to TRBJ2-3, with D perhaps TRBD2 (7 bases). The CDR3 sequence is 13 residues long. Trimming pared 1 base from V and 9 bases from J, leaving 11 bases between. Germline V gene sequence: CDR1 SEHNR, CDR2 FQNEAQ (reference sequence). Full variable domain (rest looked up from reference TRBV7-9 and TRBJ2-3): DTGVSQNPRHKITKRGQNVTFRCDPISEHNRLYWYRQTLGQGPEFLTYFQNEAQLEKSRLLSDRFSAERPKGSFSTLEIQRTEQGDSAMYLCASSLEGGSTQYFGPGTRLTVL.

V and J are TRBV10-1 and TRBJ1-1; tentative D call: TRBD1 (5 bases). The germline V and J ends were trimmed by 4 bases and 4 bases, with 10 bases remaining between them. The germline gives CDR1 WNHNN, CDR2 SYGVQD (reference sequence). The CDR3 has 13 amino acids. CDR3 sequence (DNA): TGCGCCAGCAGTGTGCAAAGGGGCACTGAAGCTTTCTTT. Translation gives CASSVQRGTEAFF.

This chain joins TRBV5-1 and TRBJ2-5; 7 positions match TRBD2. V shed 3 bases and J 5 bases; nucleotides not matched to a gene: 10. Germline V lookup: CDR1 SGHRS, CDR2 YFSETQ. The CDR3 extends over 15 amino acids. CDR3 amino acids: CASSSFWSGEETQYF. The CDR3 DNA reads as TGCGCCAGCAGCTCCTTTTGGAGCGGGGAGGAGACCCAGTACTTC.

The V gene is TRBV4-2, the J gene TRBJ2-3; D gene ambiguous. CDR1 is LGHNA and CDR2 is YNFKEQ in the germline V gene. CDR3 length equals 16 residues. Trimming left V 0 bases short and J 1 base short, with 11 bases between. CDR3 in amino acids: CASSQDSTVGTDTQYF. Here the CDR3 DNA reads TGTGCCAGCAGCCAAGATTCGACGGTGGGCACAGATACGCAGTATTTT.

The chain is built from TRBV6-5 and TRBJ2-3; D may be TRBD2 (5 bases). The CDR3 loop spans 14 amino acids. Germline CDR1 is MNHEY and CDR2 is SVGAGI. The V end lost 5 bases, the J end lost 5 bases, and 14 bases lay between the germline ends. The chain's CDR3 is CASSLARALDTQYF. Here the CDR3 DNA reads TGTGCCAGCAGTCTAGCCCGTGCACTAGATACGCAGTATTTT.

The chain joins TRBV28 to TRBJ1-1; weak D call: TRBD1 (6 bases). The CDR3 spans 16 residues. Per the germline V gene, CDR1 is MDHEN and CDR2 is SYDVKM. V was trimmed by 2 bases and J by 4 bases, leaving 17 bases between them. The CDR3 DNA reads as TGTGCCAGCAGTTTAGGGCAGGGGAGGCTATCCACTGAAGCTTTCTTT. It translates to CASSLGQGRLSTEAFF. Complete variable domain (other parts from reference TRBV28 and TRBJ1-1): DVKVTQSSRYLVKRTGEKVFLECVQDMDHENMFWYRQDPGLGLRLIYFSYDVKMKEKGDIPEGYSVSREKKERFSLILESASTNQTSMYLCASSLGQGRLSTEAFFGQGTRLTVV.

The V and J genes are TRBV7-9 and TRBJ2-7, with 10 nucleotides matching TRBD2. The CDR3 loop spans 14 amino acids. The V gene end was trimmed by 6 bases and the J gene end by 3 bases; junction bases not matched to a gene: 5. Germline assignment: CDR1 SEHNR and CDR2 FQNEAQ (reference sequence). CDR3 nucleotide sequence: TGTGCCAGCAGAACTAGCGGGAATATCTACGAGCAGTACTTC. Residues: CASRTSGNIYEQYF.

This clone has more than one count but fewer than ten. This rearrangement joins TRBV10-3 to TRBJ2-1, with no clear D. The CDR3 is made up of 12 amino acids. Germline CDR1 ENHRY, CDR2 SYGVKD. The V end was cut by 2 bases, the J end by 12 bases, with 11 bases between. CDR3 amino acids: CAISENPAAQFF. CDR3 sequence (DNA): TGTGCCATCAGTGAGAATCCAGCAGCGCAGTTCTTC.

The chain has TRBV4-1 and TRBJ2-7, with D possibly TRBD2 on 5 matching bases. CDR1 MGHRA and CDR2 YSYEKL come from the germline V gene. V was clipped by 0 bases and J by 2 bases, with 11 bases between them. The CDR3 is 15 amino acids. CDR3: CASSQDPQRTYEQYF. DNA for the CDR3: TGCGCCAGCAGCCAAGATCCCCAGCGGACCTACGAGCAGTACTTC.